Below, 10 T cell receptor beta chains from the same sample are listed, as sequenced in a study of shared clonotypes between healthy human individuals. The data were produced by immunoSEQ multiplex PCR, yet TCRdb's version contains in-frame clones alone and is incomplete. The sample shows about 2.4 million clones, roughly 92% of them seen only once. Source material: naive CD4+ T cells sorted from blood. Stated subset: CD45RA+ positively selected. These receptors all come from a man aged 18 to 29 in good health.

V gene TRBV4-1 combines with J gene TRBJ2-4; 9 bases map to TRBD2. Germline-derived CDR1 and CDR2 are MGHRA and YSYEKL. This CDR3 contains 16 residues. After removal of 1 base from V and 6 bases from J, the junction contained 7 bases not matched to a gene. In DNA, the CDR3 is TGCGCCAGCAGCCAAGGCGGCGGGAGGGCCGGAAACATTCAGTACTTC. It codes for CASSQGGGRAGNIQYF.

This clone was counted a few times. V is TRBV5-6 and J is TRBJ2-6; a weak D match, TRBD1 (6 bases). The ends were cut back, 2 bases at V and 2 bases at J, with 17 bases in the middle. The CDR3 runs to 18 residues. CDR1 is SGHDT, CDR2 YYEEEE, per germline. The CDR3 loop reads CASSFIDRSNAGANVLTF. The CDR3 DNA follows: TGTGCCAGCAGCTTCATTGACAGGTCTAATGCTGGGGCCAACGTCCTGACTTTC.

CDR3 DNA sequence: TGTGCCAGCCGAACAGGGGCAGGCTATGGCTACACCTTC. It codes for CASRTGAGYGYTF. The V and J genes are TRBV19 and TRBJ1-2; 7 bases are shared with TRBD1. CDR3 length: 13 residues. Germline CDR1 is LNHDA and CDR2 is SQIVND (reference sequence). Germline trimming cut 9 bases from V and 4 bases from J; bases unmatched to any gene: 8.

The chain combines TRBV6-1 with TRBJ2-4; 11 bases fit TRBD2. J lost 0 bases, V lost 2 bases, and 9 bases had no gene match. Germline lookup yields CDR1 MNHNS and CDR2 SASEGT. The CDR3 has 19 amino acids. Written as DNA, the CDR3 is TGTGCCAGCAGTGAACAGACTAGCGGGATTATGTTAGCCAAAAACATTCAGTACTTC. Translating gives CASSEQTSGIMLAKNIQYF.

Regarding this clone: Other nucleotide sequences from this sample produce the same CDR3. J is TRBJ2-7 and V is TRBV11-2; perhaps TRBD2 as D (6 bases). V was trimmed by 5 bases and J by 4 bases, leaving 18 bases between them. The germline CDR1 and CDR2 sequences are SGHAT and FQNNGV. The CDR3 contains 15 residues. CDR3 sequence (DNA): TGTGCCAGCAGCCCTACGGGACTCGCGGGGTACGAGCAGTACTTC. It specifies CASSPTGLAGYEQYF.

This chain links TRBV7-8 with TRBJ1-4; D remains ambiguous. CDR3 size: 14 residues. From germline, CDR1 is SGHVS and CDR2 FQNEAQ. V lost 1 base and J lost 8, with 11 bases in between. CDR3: CASSLGPGREKLFF. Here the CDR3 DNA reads TGTGCCAGCAGCTTAGGCCCGGGGAGGGAAAAACTGTTTTTT.

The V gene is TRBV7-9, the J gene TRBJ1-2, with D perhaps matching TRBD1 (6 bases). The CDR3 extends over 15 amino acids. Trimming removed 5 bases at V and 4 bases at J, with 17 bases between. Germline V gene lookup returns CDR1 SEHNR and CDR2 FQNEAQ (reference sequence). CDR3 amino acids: CASSPTGTGPYGYTF. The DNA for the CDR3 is TGTGCCAGCAGCCCTACAGGGACCGGACCCTATGGCTACACCTTC. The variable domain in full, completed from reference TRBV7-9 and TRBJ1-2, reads DTGVSQNPRHKITKRGQNVTFRCDPISEHNRLYWYRQTLGQGPEFLTYFQNEAQLEKSRLLSDRFSAERPKGSFSTLEIQRTEQGDSAMYLCASSPTGTGPYGYTFGSGTRLTVV.

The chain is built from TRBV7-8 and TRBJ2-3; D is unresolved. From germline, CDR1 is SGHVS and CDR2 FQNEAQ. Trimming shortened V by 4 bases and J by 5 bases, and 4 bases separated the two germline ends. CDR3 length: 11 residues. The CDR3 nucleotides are TGTGCCAGCAGCTCTAGAGATACGCAGTATTTT. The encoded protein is CASSSRDTQYF. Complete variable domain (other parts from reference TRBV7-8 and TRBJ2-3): GAGVSQSPRYKVAKRGQDVALRCDPISGHVSLFWYQQALGQGPEFLTYFQNEAQLDKSGLPSDRFFAERPEGSVSTLKIQRTQQEDSAVYLCASSSRDTQYFGPGTRLTVL.

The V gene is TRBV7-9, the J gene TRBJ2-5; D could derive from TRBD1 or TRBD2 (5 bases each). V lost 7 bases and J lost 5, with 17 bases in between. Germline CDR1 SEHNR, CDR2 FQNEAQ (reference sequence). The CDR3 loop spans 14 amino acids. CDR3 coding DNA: TGTGCCAGCAACCGGGACGGTCTCTTCGAGACCCAGTACTTC. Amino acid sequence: CASNRDGLFETQYF.

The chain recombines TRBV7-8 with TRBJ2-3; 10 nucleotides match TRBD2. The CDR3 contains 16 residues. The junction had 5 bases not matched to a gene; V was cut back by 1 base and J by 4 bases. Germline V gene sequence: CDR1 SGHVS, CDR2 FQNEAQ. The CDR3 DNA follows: TGTGCCAGCAGCTTAGTTCCAGCGGGGGGGCCAGATACGCAGTATTTT. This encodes CASSLVPAGGPDTQYF.